These T cell receptor beta chains were read from a single sample in a study of T cell changes during pregnancy in multiple sclerosis. The repertoire was sequenced with immunoSEQ multiplex PCR; TCRdb's copy has only in-frame clones and lacks some. The data hold roughly 61,000 clones, with 90% to 95% observed a single time. The sample in question was CD8+ T cells from peripheral blood mononuclear cells, obtained after pregnancy. The receptors originated from a female donor with multiple sclerosis, enrolled in a pregnancy study. Both conserved end residues are part of each CDR3. The D gene is left open where the match is weak. Only some rows state a clone size, as once, few, many or a class for expanded clones.

d_gene	v_gene	abundance	j_gene	CDR3aa
.	TRBV9	.	TRBJ2-2	CASSPGGSYENTGELFF
.	TRBV19	.	TRBJ2-7	CASSTPRALAYEQYF
TRBD2	TRBV5-1	.	TRBJ2-1	CASSPGTSGNEQFF
TRBD2	TRBV7-3	.	TRBJ2-1	CASGAGVGEQFF
TRBD1	TRBV6-1	.	TRBJ1-2	CAIEEGQGSYGYTF
TRBD1	TRBV5-1	.	TRBJ2-7	CASSLGQGFTYEQYF
.	TRBV5-1	once	TRBJ1-2	CASSPGQMNYGYTF
.	TRBV6-1	.	TRBJ2-7	CASSRPGEQYF
TRBD1	TRBV28	.	TRBJ1-5	CASSYQGAVQPQHF
TRBD2	TRBV9	once	TRBJ2-7	CASSVGSGSSYEQYF
.	TRBV7-7	.	TRBJ2-7	CASSFLDSPHEQYF
.	TRBV27	.	TRBJ1-1	CASSLLARVGEAFF
.	TRBV21-1	.	TRBJ1-1	CASSNSGTECWEAFF
TRBD1	TRBV27	.	TRBJ2-7	CASSLGQHYEQYF
TRBD1	TRBV5-5	.	TRBJ1-2	CASSRGTGLDVGGYTF
TRBD1	TRBV27	once	TRBJ2-7	CASSLGTGPYEQYF
TRBD2	TRBV28	.	TRBJ2-7	CASTTPSGVTYEQYF